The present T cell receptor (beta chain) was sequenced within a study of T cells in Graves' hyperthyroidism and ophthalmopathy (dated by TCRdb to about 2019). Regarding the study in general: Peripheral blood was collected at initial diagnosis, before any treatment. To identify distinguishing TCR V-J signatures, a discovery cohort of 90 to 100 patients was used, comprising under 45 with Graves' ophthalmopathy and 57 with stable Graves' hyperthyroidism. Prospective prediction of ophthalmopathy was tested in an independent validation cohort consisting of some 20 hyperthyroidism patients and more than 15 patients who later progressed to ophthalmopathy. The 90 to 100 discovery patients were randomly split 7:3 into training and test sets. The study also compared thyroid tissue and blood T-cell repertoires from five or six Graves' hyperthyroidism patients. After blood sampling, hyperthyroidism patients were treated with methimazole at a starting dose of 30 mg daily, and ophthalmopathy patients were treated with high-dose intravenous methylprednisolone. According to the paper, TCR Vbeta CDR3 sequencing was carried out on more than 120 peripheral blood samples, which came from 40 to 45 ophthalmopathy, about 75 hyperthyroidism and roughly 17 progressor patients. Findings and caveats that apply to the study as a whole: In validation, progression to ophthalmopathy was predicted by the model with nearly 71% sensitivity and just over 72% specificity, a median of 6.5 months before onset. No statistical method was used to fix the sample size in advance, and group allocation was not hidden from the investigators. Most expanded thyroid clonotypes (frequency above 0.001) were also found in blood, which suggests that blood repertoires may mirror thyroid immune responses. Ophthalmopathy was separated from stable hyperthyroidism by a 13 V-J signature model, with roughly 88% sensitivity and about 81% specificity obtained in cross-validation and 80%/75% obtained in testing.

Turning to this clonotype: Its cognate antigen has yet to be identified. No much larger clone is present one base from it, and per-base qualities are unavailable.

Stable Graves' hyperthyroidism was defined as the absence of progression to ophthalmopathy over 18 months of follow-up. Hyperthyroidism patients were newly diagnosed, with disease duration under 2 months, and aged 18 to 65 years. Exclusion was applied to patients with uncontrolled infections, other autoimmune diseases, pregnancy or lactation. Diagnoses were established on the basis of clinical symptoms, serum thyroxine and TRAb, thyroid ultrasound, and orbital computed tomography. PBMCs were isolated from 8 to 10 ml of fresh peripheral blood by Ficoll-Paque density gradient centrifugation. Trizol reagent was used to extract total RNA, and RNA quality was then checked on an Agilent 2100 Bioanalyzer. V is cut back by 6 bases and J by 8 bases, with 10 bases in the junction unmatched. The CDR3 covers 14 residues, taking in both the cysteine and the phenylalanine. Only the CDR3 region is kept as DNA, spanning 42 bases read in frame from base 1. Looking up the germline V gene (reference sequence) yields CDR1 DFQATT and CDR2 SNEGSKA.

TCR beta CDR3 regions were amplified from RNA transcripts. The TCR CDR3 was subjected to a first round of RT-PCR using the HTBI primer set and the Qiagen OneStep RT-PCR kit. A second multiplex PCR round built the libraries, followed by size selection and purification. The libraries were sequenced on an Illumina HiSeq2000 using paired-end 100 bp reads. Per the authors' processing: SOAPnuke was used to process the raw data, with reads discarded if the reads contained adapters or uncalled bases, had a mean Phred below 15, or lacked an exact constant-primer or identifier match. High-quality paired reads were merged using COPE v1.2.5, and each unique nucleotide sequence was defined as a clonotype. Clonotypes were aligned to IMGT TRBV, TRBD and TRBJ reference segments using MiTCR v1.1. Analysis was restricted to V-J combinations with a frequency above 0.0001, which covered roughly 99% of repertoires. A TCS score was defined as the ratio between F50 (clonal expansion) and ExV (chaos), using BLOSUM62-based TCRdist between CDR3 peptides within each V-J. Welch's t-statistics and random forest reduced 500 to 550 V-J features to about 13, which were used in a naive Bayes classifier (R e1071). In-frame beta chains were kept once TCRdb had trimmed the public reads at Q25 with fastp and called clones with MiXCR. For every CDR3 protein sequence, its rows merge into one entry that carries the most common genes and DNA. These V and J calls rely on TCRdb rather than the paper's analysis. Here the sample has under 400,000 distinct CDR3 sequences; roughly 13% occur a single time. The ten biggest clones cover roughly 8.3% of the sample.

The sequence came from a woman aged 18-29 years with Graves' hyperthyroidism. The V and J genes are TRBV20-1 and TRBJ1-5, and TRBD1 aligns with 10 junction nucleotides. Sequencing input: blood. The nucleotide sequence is TGCAGTGCCAACGCACGACAGGGGGCAAAGCCCCAGCATTTT. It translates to CSANARQGAKPQHF.